Shown below are 5 T cell receptor beta chains from a single sample sequenced in a study of T cell responses to AZD1222 COVID-19 vaccine. Profiled with immunoSEQ multiplex PCR; TCRdb holds only in-frame clones, not every one. The table lists approximately 150,000 clones, roughly 92% of them singletons. The sample was peripheral blood, taken on day 0 of AZD1222 vaccination. These receptors were collected from an adult in good health.

This chain connects TRBV30 to TRBJ1-2, with D hard to call. The CDR3 has 15 residues. V was trimmed by 0 bases and J by 4 bases, leaving 15 bases between them. Germline lookup yields CDR1 GTSNPN and CDR2 SVGIG (reference sequence). The CDR3 coding sequence is TGTGCCTGGAGTGTCGGAGCTACGGGAGGCTATGGCTACACCTTC. Translating it yields CAWSVGATGGYGYTF.

The chain couples TRBV29-1 to TRBJ2-3; D is perhaps TRBD2 (5 bases). Germline loops: CDR1 SQVTM, CDR2 ANQGSEA. This CDR3 is built from 14 residues. Between the trimmed V and J ends, which lost 6 bases and 0 bases, there was a span of 13 bases. The CDR3 protein is CSVAAGPSTDTQYF. CDR3 nucleotide sequence: TGCAGCGTCGCGGCGGGTCCTAGCACAGATACGCAGTATTTT.

The chain is built from TRBV7-9 and TRBJ1-2; D gene ambiguous. This CDR3 comprises 13 residues. V shed 1 base and J shed 3 bases, with 6 bases lying between them. CDR1 is SEHNR, CDR2 FQNEAQ, per germline (reference sequence). For the CDR3, the DNA is TGTGCCAGCAGCTTAGACAGCTACTATGGCTACACCTTC. It codes for CASSLDSYYGYTF.

This clone was detected once. This chain links TRBV5-1 with TRBJ2-2; TRBD1 is a possible D gene (6 bases). The CDR3 sequence is 16 residues long. The V gene lost 0 bases and the J gene lost 2 bases, with 11 bases spanning the gap. Germline assignment: CDR1 SGHRS and CDR2 YFSETQ. The CDR3 here is CASSLESGDNTGELFF. The CDR3 bases are TGCGCCAGCAGCTTGGAATCAGGGGATAACACCGGGGAGCTGTTTTTT.

The chain recombines TRBV19 with TRBJ1-1, with D uncertain. Per the germline V gene, CDR1 is LNHDA and CDR2 is SQIVND (reference sequence). The CDR3 spans 13 residues. Trimming shortened V by 3 bases and J by 5 bases, and 10 bases separated the two germline ends. The CDR3: CASSMSVGTEAFF. CDR3 nucleotide sequence: TGTGCCAGTAGTATGTCGGTGGGGACTGAAGCTTTCTTT.